The rows below give T cell receptor beta chains drawn from one sample of a study of cytomegalovirus exposure and HLA in healthy donors. The assay was immunoSEQ multiplex PCR, and TCRdb's table has in-frame clones only and misses some. The table lists some 130,000 clones, about three quarters of them singletons, with approximately 1.8% in the top ten. Source material: PBMCs. The receptors derive from a female donor in good health and CMV-seropositive. The CDR3 runs from the conserved cysteine through the conserved F or W. Fields, in order: CDR3 protein, CDR3 DNA, D gene, clone size, V gene, J gene. D genes are given only for firm matches. Size is omitted from some rows. Given values are once, few, many or a class for expanded clones.

CDR3: CASSLELGASYEQYF
DNA: TGTGCCAGCAGCTTAGAGCTGGGAGCCTCCTACGAGCAGTACTTC
D: NA
size: once
V: TRBV11-2
J: TRBJ2-7

CDR3: CASSDIQGYEQYF
DNA: TGTGCCAGCAGTGATATACAGGGCTACGAGCAGTACTTC
D: NA
size: NA
V: TRBV6-6
J: TRBJ2-7

CDR3: CASKGPGTYEQYF
DNA: TGTGCCAGTAAAGGACCGGGGACCTACGAGCAGTACTTC
D: NA
size: few
V: TRBV19
J: TRBJ2-7

CDR3: CASRTSGGQETQYF
DNA: TGTGCCAGCAGGACGAGCGGGGGACAAGAGACCCAGTACTTC
D: TRBD2
size: NA
V: TRBV28
J: TRBJ2-5

CDR3: CASSPQVNTEAFF
DNA: TGTGCCAGCAGCCCACAGGTGAACACTGAAGCTTTCTTT
D: NA
size: NA
V: TRBV7-3
J: TRBJ1-1

CDR3: CASSSTAYEQYF
DNA: TGTGCCAGCAGTTCGACAGCGTACGAGCAGTACTTC
D: NA
size: once
V: TRBV6-6
J: TRBJ2-7

CDR3: CASSSYLVGEETQYF
DNA: TGTGCCAGCAGCTCATATTTAGTGGGAGAGGAGACCCAGTACTTC
D: NA
size: NA
V: TRBV5-4
J: TRBJ2-5

CDR3: CATGQGVTETQYF
DNA: TGTGCCACAGGACAGGGAGTTACGGAGACCCAGTACTTC
D: TRBD1
size: few
V: TRBV7-9
J: TRBJ2-5

CDR3: CASKDTSGGMYNEQFF
DNA: TGTGCCAGCAAAGATACTAGCGGGGGGATGTACAATGAGCAGTTCTTC
D: TRBD2
size: NA
V: TRBV7-9
J: TRBJ2-1

CDR3: CASRGGGYNEQFF
DNA: TGTGCCAGCAGAGGGGGGGGGTACAATGAGCAGTTCTTC
D: NA
size: NA
V: TRBV28
J: TRBJ2-1

CDR3: CATSRQGRTGELFF
DNA: TGTGCCACCAGCAGACAGGGTCGTACCGGGGAGCTGTTTTTT
D: NA
size: NA
V: TRBV15
J: TRBJ2-2

CDR3: CASSTFRSGGVDTQYF
DNA: TGTGCCAGCAGCACTTTCAGGAGCGGGGGCGTGGATACGCAGTATTTT
D: TRBD2
size: NA
V: TRBV7-2
J: TRBJ2-3

CDR3: CASSLSAGSNQPQHF
DNA: TGTGCCAGCAGTTTATCAGCAGGGAGCAATCAGCCCCAGCATTTT
D: NA
size: NA
V: TRBV27
J: TRBJ1-5

CDR3: CASSFGPRPFSGNTIYF
DNA: TGTGCCAGCAGCTTCGGTCCCAGGCCTTTCTCTGGAAACACCATATATTTT
D: NA
size: NA
V: TRBV11-2
J: TRBJ1-3

CDR3: CASSLTSGSYNEQFF
DNA: TGTGCCAGCAGTTTGACTAGCGGTTCCTACAATGAGCAGTTCTTC
D: TRBD2
size: NA
V: TRBV6-5
J: TRBJ2-1

CDR3: CASSLGWTGSPEQYF
DNA: TGCGCCAGCAGCTTGGGGTGGACAGGGTCTCCTGAGCAGTACTTC
D: TRBD1
size: once
V: TRBV5-1
J: TRBJ2-7

CDR3: CASSLEGARSTDTQYF
DNA: TGCGCCAGCAGCTTGGAAGGGGCACGCTCCACAGATACGCAGTATTTT
D: NA
size: NA
V: TRBV5-1
J: TRBJ2-3

CDR3: CASSLAAAPDYEQYF
DNA: TGCGCCAGCAGCTTGGCGGCGGCTCCGGACTACGAGCAGTACTTC
D: NA
size: NA
V: TRBV5-1
J: TRBJ2-7

CDR3: CASSEPGQAMATQYF
DNA: TGTGCCAGCAGTGAGCCGGGACAGGCTATGGCTACGCAGTATTTT
D: TRBD1
size: NA
V: TRBV6-1
J: TRBJ2-3

CDR3: CASSTQGRSNEKLFF
DNA: TGTGCCAGCAGCACGCAGGGTCGGTCTAATGAAAAACTGTTTTTT
D: NA
size: NA
V: TRBV9
J: TRBJ1-4

CDR3: CASSDFEETGRNEKLFF
DNA: TGTGCCAGCAGTGACTTCGAAGAGACAGGGCGTAATGAAAAACTGTTTTTT
D: TRBD1
size: once
V: TRBV2
J: TRBJ1-4

CDR3: CASSRDRHTEAFF
DNA: TGTGCCAGCAGTCGGGACAGGCACACTGAAGCTTTCTTT
D: TRBD1
size: NA
V: TRBV11-3
J: TRBJ1-1

CDR3: CASSVNTGGRTDTQYF
DNA: TGCGCCAGCAGTGTCAATACTGGGGGCCGCACAGATACGCAGTATTTT
D: NA
size: NA
V: TRBV10-1
J: TRBJ2-3

CDR3: CASSPTPRELSTDTQYF
DNA: TGTGCCAGCAGCCCCACTCCCAGGGAACTAAGCACAGATACGCAGTATTTT
D: NA
size: NA
V: TRBV28
J: TRBJ2-3

CDR3: CASSQAGGTLETQYF
DNA: TGTGCCAGCAGCCAAGCGGGAGGAACCTTGGAGACCCAGTACTTC
D: TRBD2
size: NA
V: TRBV11-1
J: TRBJ2-5

CDR3: CASSRQTSGGPPDTQYF
DNA: TGCGCCAGCAGCCGACAGACTAGCGGGGGGCCCCCAGATACGCAGTATTTT
D: TRBD2
size: NA
V: TRBV5-1
J: TRBJ2-3

CDR3: CASRFTGSPGYTF
DNA: TGTGCCAGCAGATTTACAGGGTCCCCTGGCTACACCTTC
D: NA
size: NA
V: TRBV5-6
J: TRBJ1-2

CDR3: CASSPPGRNTEAFF
DNA: TGTGCCAGCTCACCACCGGGCAGGAACACTGAAGCTTTCTTT
D: NA
size: few
V: TRBV18
J: TRBJ1-1

CDR3: CASTGQGSYEQYF
DNA: TGTGCCAGCACCGGACAGGGGTCCTACGAGCAGTACTTC
D: TRBD1
size: NA
V: TRBV28
J: TRBJ2-7

CDR3: CASSTAPGEAFF
DNA: TGTGCCAGTAGTACCGCGCCTGGTGAAGCTTTCTTT
D: NA
size: few
V: TRBV19
J: TRBJ1-1

CDR3: CASSAAGAYTGELFF
DNA: TGTGCCAGCAGTGCTGCGGGGGCCTACACCGGGGAGCTGTTTTTT
D: NA
size: NA
V: TRBV6-1
J: TRBJ2-2

CDR3: CAISHNGDENTGELFF
DNA: TGTGCCATCAGCCACAACGGAGACGAAAACACCGGGGAGCTGTTTTTT
D: NA
size: NA
V: TRBV10-3
J: TRBJ2-2

CDR3: CASRRGHTEAFF
DNA: TGTGCCAGCAGGAGGGGGCACACTGAAGCTTTCTTT
D: TRBD1
size: NA
V: TRBV6-6
J: TRBJ1-1

CDR3: CASSSRDRVQYGYTF
DNA: TGTGCCAGCAGCTCCCGGGACAGGGTTCAGTATGGCTACACCTTC
D: TRBD1
size: NA
V: TRBV5-8
J: TRBJ1-2

CDR3: CASSSVQGIVSPLHF
DNA: TGTGCCAGCAGCTCGGTGCAGGGAATCGTATCACCCCTCCACTTT
D: NA
size: NA
V: TRBV5-8
J: TRBJ1-6

CDR3: CASSELRGTGTQYF
DNA: TGTGCCAGCAGTGAATTGCGGGGGACGGGGACCCAGTACTTC
D: TRBD2
size: NA
V: TRBV2
J: TRBJ2-5

CDR3: CASSYQGAREAFF
DNA: TGTGCCAGCAGCTACCAGGGGGCGAGGGAAGCTTTCTTT
D: TRBD1
size: once
V: TRBV11-2
J: TRBJ1-1

CDR3: CASSIETGGEAFF
DNA: TGTGCCAGTAGTATCGAGACAGGGGGCGAAGCTTTCTTT
D: TRBD1
size: NA
V: TRBV19
J: TRBJ1-1

CDR3: CAWSVWGVGNQPQHF
DNA: TGTGCCTGGAGTGTCTGGGGCGTTGGGAATCAGCCCCAGCATTTT
D: NA
size: NA
V: TRBV30
J: TRBJ1-5

CDR3: CASSSTGTYEQYF
DNA: TGTGCCAGCAGTTCGACAGGCACCTACGAGCAGTACTTC
D: NA
size: NA
V: TRBV2
J: TRBJ2-7

CDR3: CASSRRTELWTDTQYF
DNA: TGTGCCAGCAGCCGCCGGACAGAACTTTGGACAGATACGCAGTATTTT
D: NA
size: few
V: TRBV7-2
J: TRBJ2-3

CDR3: CASSPPTDIYEQYF
DNA: TGTGCCAGCTCACCCCCGACAGATATATACGAGCAGTACTTC
D: NA
size: NA
V: TRBV18
J: TRBJ2-7

CDR3: CASRYQNTEAFF
DNA: TGTGCCAGCAGATACCAGAACACTGAAGCTTTCTTT
D: NA
size: NA
V: TRBV6-5
J: TRBJ1-1

CDR3: CAWRAGTETYEQYF
DNA: TGTGCCTGGAGGGCCGGGACAGAAACCTACGAGCAGTACTTC
D: TRBD1
size: few
V: TRBV30
J: TRBJ2-7

CDR3: CASSVMTGGTEAFF
DNA: TGTGCCAGCAGCGTAATGACAGGGGGGACTGAAGCTTTCTTT
D: TRBD1
size: few
V: TRBV7-9
J: TRBJ1-1

CDR3: CAISDGTGGEQYF
DNA: TGTGCCATCAGTGACGGTACAGGGGGCGAGCAGTACTTC
D: TRBD1
size: NA
V: TRBV10-3
J: TRBJ2-7

CDR3: CASGRKQGSKGYTF
DNA: TGTGCCAGCGGCCGAAAACAGGGAAGTAAGGGCTACACCTTC
D: NA
size: NA
V: TRBV19
J: TRBJ1-2

CDR3: CASSDSADGNQPQHF
DNA: TGTGCCAGCAGTGACTCTGCAGATGGCAATCAGCCCCAGCATTTT
D: NA
size: NA
V: TRBV6-4
J: TRBJ1-5

CDR3: CASSPEGQGADTQYF
DNA: TGTGCCAGCAGCCCCGAGGGACAGGGGGCAGATACGCAGTATTTT
D: TRBD1
size: few
V: TRBV7-3
J: TRBJ2-3

CDR3: CASSQDPLAGLYEQYF
DNA: TGTGCCAGCAGCCAAGATCCCCTAGCGGGACTCTACGAGCAGTACTTC
D: TRBD2
size: few
V: TRBV14
J: TRBJ2-7

CDR3: CASSLVPGTGADLALHF
DNA: TGCGCCAGCAGTTTAGTTCCCGGGACAGGGGCCGACCTGGCCCTCCACTTT
D: TRBD1
size: once
V: TRBV5-1
J: TRBJ1-6

CDR3: CASSVGTGGGYTF
DNA: TGTGCCAGCAGCGTAGGGACAGGGGGCGGCTACACCTTC
D: TRBD1
size: NA
V: TRBV9
J: TRBJ1-2

CDR3: CASSLSNRRALNYGYTF
DNA: TGTGCCAGCAGTTTATCGAACCGGAGAGCCTTAAACTATGGCTACACCTTC
D: NA
size: NA
V: TRBV28
J: TRBJ1-2

CDR3: CASSSLGDLYEQYF
DNA: TGTGCCAGCAGCTCCCTCGGGGATCTTTACGAGCAGTACTTC
D: NA
size: NA
V: TRBV11-1
J: TRBJ2-7

CDR3: CASTPRSVFAGANVLTF
DNA: TGTGCCAGCACCCCGCGGAGCGTTTTTGCTGGGGCCAACGTCCTGACTTTC
D: NA
size: NA
V: TRBV5-8
J: TRBJ2-6

CDR3: CASTGYRGRAEAFF
DNA: TGTGCCAGTACGGGGTACAGGGGAAGGGCTGAAGCTTTCTTT
D: TRBD1
size: NA
V: TRBV19
J: TRBJ1-1

CDR3: CASSFSGTLNTGELFF
DNA: TGCGCCAGCAGCTTCTCCGGGACACTTAACACCGGGGAGCTGTTTTTT
D: NA
size: few
V: TRBV5-1
J: TRBJ2-2

CDR3: CAWSGIRGSYNEQFF
DNA: TGTGCCTGGTCCGGTATCAGAGGATCTTACAATGAGCAGTTCTTC
D: NA
size: NA
V: TRBV30
J: TRBJ2-1

CDR3: CASSEVAAGGTDTQYF
DNA: TGTGCCAGCAGTGAAGTCGCAGCGGGGGGCACAGATACGCAGTATTTT
D: TRBD2
size: NA
V: TRBV2
J: TRBJ2-3